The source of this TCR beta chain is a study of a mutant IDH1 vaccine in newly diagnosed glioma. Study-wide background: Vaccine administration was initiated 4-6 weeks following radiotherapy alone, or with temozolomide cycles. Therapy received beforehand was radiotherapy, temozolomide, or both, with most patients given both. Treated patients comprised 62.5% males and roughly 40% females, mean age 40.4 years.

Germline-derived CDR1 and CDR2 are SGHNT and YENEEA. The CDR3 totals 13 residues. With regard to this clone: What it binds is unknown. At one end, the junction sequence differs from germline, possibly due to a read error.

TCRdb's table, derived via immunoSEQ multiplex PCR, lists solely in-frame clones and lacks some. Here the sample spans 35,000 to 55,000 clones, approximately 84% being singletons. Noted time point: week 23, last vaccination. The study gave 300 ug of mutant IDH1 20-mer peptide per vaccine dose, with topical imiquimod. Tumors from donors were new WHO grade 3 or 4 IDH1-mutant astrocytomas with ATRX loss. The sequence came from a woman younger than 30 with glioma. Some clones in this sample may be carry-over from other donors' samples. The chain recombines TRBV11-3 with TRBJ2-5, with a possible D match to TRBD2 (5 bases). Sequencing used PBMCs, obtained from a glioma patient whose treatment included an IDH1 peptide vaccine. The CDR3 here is CASSWRTQQTQYF. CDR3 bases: TGTGCCAGCAGCTGGAGGACCCAACAGACCCAGTACTTC.